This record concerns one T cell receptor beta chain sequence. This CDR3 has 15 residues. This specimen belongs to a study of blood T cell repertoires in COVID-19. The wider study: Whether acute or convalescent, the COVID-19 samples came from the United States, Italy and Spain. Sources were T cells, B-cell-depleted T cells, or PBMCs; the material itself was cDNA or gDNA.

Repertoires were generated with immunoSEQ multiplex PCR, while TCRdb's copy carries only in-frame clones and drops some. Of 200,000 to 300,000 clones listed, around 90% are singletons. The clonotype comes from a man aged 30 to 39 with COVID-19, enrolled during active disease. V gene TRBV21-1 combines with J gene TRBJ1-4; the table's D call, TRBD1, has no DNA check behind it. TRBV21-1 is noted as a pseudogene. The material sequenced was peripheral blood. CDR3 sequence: CASSPSDSGREKLFF. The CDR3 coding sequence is TGTGCCAGCAGTCCCTCGGACAGCGGTAGGGAAAAACTGTTTTTT.